This T cell receptor beta chain is from a study of blood T cell repertoires in COVID-19. Across the study: Donors in the United States, Italy and Spain gave samples during acute or convalescent COVID-19. Sources were T cells, B-cell-depleted T cells, or PBMCs; the material itself was cDNA or gDNA.

The CDR3 loop spans 14 amino acids. The germline CDR1 and CDR2 sequences are MNHEY and SMNVEV (reference sequence). V was pared by 3 bases and J by 12 bases, with 15 bases between. Original data processing: Cell counts per sample came from amplifying reference gene primers. Assay used: immunoSEQ multiplex PCR; TCRdb lists only in-frame clones, some missing. V, J and clone size reflect that table, while D and trimming were determined from the DNA. The table shows around 220,000 clones, with more than 75% occurring only once. The gene calls are TRBV27 and TRBJ1-6; D not resolved. The receptor was derived from a man aged 35 to 55 with active or convalescent COVID-19. Source material: peripheral blood. The CDR3 DNA is TGTGCCAGCAGTTTGGGCCAGCACCGGGGACCCCTCCACTTT. It codes for CASSLGQHRGPLHF.